One and the same sample provided the 27 T cell receptor beta chains below, sequenced in a study of cytomegalovirus exposure and HLA in healthy donors. The PCR had 60 Vbeta and 13 Jbeta primers. Assay: immunoSEQ multiplex PCR; the TCRdb copy retains only in-frame clones and omits some. The sample lists fewer than 250,000 clones, 70% to 80% occurring once. The sample consisted of PBMCs. Receptors were obtained from a girl aged 2 to 10 in good health and CMV-seronegative.

The chain links TRBV6-1 to TRBJ1-1; a weak D match, TRBD1 (6 bases). This CDR3 spans 13 amino acids. V lost 5 bases and J 4 bases, leaving 11 bases between the germline ends. Per the germline V gene, CDR1 is MNHNS and CDR2 is SASEGT. In DNA form, the CDR3 reads TGTGCCAGCAGTTATGGACAGAGCACTGAAGCTTTCTTT. This sequence encodes CASSYGQSTEAFF.

The chain recombines TRBV30 with TRBJ2-1; TRBD1 matches 10 bases. This CDR3 has 14 amino acids. Germline loops: CDR1 GTSNPN, CDR2 SVGIG (reference sequence). After removal of 2 bases from V and 5 bases from J, the junction contained 3 bases not matched to a gene. The CDR3 DNA sequence: TGTGCCTGGAGTAGGGACAGGGGAAACAATGAGCAGTTCTTC. This gives the protein CAWSRDRGNNEQFF.

CDR3 region: CASSPSVGRGGELFF. The CDR3 region has the DNA TGTGCCAGCAGCCCCTCGGTTGGCAGAGGGGGGGAGCTGTTTTTT. The chain couples TRBV27 to TRBJ2-2, with D possibly being TRBD2 (5 bases). Germline V CDR1 and CDR2: MNHEY, SMNVEV (reference sequence). The V gene lost 6 bases and the J gene lost 8 bases, with 19 bases spanning the gap. CDR3 length: 15 residues.

V is TRBV7-9 and J is TRBJ1-1; 8 nucleotides match TRBD1. Germline values: CDR1 SEHNR, CDR2 FQNEAQ (reference sequence). The CDR3 covers 15 residues. Germline trimming cut 1 base from V and 4 bases from J; bases unmatched to any gene: 5. The CDR3 region is CASSLGPGGGTEAFF. The CDR3 nucleotides are TGTGCCAGCAGCTTAGGGCCAGGGGGCGGCACTGAAGCTTTCTTT.

On this clone itself: One end of the junction does not line up with germline, which may come from a read error. The rearrangement links TRBV15 to TRBJ2-1; 8 bases line up with TRBD2. The CDR3 consists of 19 residues. Germline assignment: CDR1 LNHNV and CDR2 YYDKDF (reference sequence). The chain's CDR3 is CATSRRPGRGGFSYNEQFF. In DNA, the CDR3 is TGCGCCACCAGCAGGAGGCCGGGTCGCGGGGGGTTTTCTTACAATGAGCAGTTCTTC.

This sequence joins TRBV6-5 and TRBJ2-7; 10 bases are shared with TRBD2. Germline V gives CDR1 MNHEY, CDR2 SVGAGI. The trim removed 7 bases at V and 4 bases at J, leaving 10 bases unmatched. This CDR3 has 15 amino acids. The CDR3 nucleotides are TGTGCCAGCATGCGCGGAGGACTAGCGGTGTACGAGCAGTACTTC. Translating gives CASMRGGLAVYEQYF.

The chain couples TRBV7-8 to TRBJ2-7; TRBD2 matches 10 bases. The CDR3 runs to 16 residues. CDR1 SGHVS and CDR2 FQNEAQ come from the germline V gene. The ends lost 5 bases at V and 4 bases at J; junction bases unmatched: 11. In DNA form, the CDR3 reads TGTGCCAGCAGCGCACTCACCGGACTAGCGGCTTACGAGCAGTACTTC. Encoded protein: CASSALTGLAAYEQYF.

The J gene is TRBJ1-2, the V gene TRBV4-1; 9 bases line up with TRBD1. Germline V gives CDR1 MGHRA, CDR2 YSYEKL. J was trimmed by 5 bases and V by 2 bases; bases with no gene match: 6. This CDR3 is built from 15 residues. CDR3 coding DNA: TGCGCCAGCAGCCAATCGCCGGGACAGGGATATGGCTACACCTTC. Translated: CASSQSPGQGYGYTF.

The chain recombines TRBV4-1 with TRBJ1-5; the D gene is possibly TRBD1 (5 bases). Germline lookup yields CDR1 MGHRA and CDR2 YSYEKL. This CDR3 spans 18 amino acids. The V end was cut by 3 bases, the J end by 0 bases, with 18 bases between. The chain's CDR3 is CASSQETTALYSNQPQHF. In DNA form, the CDR3 reads TGCGCCAGCAGCCAGGAAACGACAGCCCTCTATAGCAATCAGCCCCAGCATTTT.

In nucleotides, the CDR3 is TGCAGCGCCGGGGCAGGACAGTCACCCTACGAGCAGTACTTC. This sequence encodes CSAGAGQSPYEQYF. The rearrangement joins TRBV29-1 to TRBJ2-7, with D tentatively TRBD1 (6 bases). This CDR3 spans 14 amino acids. V was shortened by 7 bases and J by 2 bases, with 18 bases between the two germline ends. Germline CDR1 and CDR2: SQVTM and ANQGSEA.

CDR3 coding DNA: TGTGCCAGCACCTTAGACAGGGATGGCGAGCAGTACTTC. Encoded protein: CASTLDRDGEQYF. The J gene is TRBJ2-7, the V gene TRBV6-1; the match to TRBD1 covers 7 bases. The CDR3 sequence is 13 residues long. The V and J ends lost 7 bases and 6 bases, in that order; junction bases with no gene match: 9. Germline lookup yields CDR1 MNHNS and CDR2 SASEGT.

This sequence joins TRBV19 and TRBJ2-2; D perhaps matches TRBD2 (6 bases). The CDR3 totals 13 residues. Germline loops: CDR1 LNHDA, CDR2 SQIVND (reference sequence). The V end lost 2 bases, the J end lost 6 bases, and 7 bases lay between the germline ends. This CDR3 is CASSIPGAGELFF. CDR3 nucleotides: TGTGCCAGTAGTATACCGGGGGCCGGGGAGCTGTTTTTT.

The J gene is TRBJ2-2, the V gene TRBV5-4; possible D gene TRBD2, 5 bases. This CDR3 has 15 amino acids. In germline, CDR1 is SGHNT, CDR2 YYREEE (reference sequence). V shed 1 base and J shed 5 bases, with 12 bases lying between them. The CDR3 bases are TGTGCCAGCAGCTTGTCCGCCGGGAAGACCGGGGAGCTGTTTTTT. This sequence encodes CASSLSAGKTGELFF. Variable domain in full (rest from reference TRBV5-4 and TRBJ2-2): ETGVTQSPTHLIKTRGQQVTLRCSSQSGHNTVSWYQQALGQGPQFIFQYYREEENGRGNFPPRFSGLQFPNYSSELNVNALELDDSALYLCASSLSAGKTGELFFGEGSRLTVL.

The chain links TRBV2 to TRBJ1-1, with D possibly matching TRBD1 (5 bases). V was clipped by 7 bases and J by 0 bases, with 12 bases between them. Germline values: CDR1 SNHLY, CDR2 FYNNEI. The CDR3 has 14 residues. CDR3 nucleotides: TGTGCCAGCATTAAACAGGTGTTGAACACTGAAGCTTTCTTT. This sequence encodes CASIKQVLNTEAFF.

DNA for the CDR3: TGCGCCAGCAGCCAAAGGTCTAGCGGGGGGGCCACAGATACGCAGTATTTT. Translated: CASSQRSSGGATDTQYF. The V and J genes are TRBV4-1 and TRBJ2-3, with 12 positions matching TRBD2. Germline-derived CDR1 and CDR2 are MGHRA and YSYEKL. With 2 bases clipped from V and 2 bases from J, the junction kept 5 bases outside the gene matches. The length of the CDR3 is 17 residues.

The chain has TRBV10-1 and TRBJ2-2; the match to TRBD2 covers 7 bases. The CDR3 runs to 11 residues. V lost 8 bases and J lost 6; bases outside the gene matches: 0. CDR1 WNHNN and CDR2 SYGVQD come from the germline V gene (reference sequence). CDR3 in amino acids: CASGRAGELFF. CDR3 DNA: TGCGCCAGCGGGAGGGCCGGGGAGCTGTTTTTT.

The chain employs TRBV27 and TRBJ2-7; possible D gene TRBD2, 7 bases. CDR3 length equals 15 residues. Germline CDR1 reads MNHEY; CDR2 reads SMNVEV (reference sequence). Deletions cut 2 bases from V and 1 base from J, with 12 bases between. DNA of the CDR3: TGTGCCAGCAGTTTAGGGGGGGGGCCGTCCTACGAGCAGTACTTC. Translation: CASSLGGGPSYEQYF.

There are a few counts of this clone. The chain combines TRBV11-2 with TRBJ2-2, with 7 bases fitting TRBD1. The ends lost 5 bases at V and 13 bases at J; junction bases unmatched: 7. From germline, CDR1 is SGHAT and CDR2 FQNNGV. The CDR3 has 12 amino acids. The DNA of the CDR3 is TGTGCCAGCAGCCGAGGGACAGAGCGGCTGTTTTTT. The encoded protein is CASSRGTERLFF.

The chain employs TRBV6-6 and TRBJ1-3; D is unclear. Trimming stripped 3 bases from V and 8 bases from J, with 8 bases between. The CDR3 totals 12 residues. Germline loops: CDR1 MNHNY, CDR2 SVGAGI (reference sequence). The DNA of the CDR3 is TGTGCCAGCAGTTATTCACCGGACACCATATATTTT. This gives the protein CASSYSPDTIYF.

The genes are TRBV15 and TRBJ2-2; 16 bases are shared with TRBD2. V trimming: 0 bases; J trimming: 6 bases; junction bases outside the gene matches: 7. CDR3 length equals 19 residues. Germline V gives CDR1 LNHNV, CDR2 YYDKDF (reference sequence). The CDR3: CATSREPGLAGGGSGELFF. CDR3 nucleotide sequence: TGTGCCACCAGCAGAGAGCCGGGACTAGCGGGAGGGGGGTCCGGGGAGCTGTTTTTT.

Concerning this clone: The junction shows a germline mismatch at one end, possibly a read error. J is TRBJ2-1 and V is TRBV12-5; 12 bases fit TRBD2. The CDR3 spans 12 residues. Germline lookup yields CDR1 LGHNT and CDR2 FRNRAP. CDR3 bases: TGTGCTAGTGCCGCGCTAGCGGGAGGGCCGGTCTTC. Amino acids: CASAALAGGPVF.

The chain uses TRBV7-2 and TRBJ1-2, with TRBD1 identical over 8 bases. The CDR3 length is 15 residues. Germline CDR1 and CDR2: SGHTA and FQGNSA. V was clipped by 1 base and J by 3 bases; unmatched bases: 4. CDR3 protein: CASSLGQGTYYGYTF. In nucleotides, the CDR3 is TGTGCCAGCAGCTTAGGACAGGGGACGTACTATGGCTACACCTTC.

The chain carries TRBV5-1 and TRBJ2-2; maybe TRBD1 (5 bases). CDR1 is SGHRS, CDR2 YFSETQ, per germline. The CDR3 length is 13 residues. V shed 3 bases and J shed 5 bases, with 8 bases lying between them. The CDR3 DNA follows: TGCGCCAGCAGCTCGGACACAACCGGGGAGCTGTTTTTT. Its translation: CASSSDTTGELFF.

This chain links TRBV6-5 with TRBJ2-7, with no clear D. The CDR3 covers 14 residues. V was trimmed by 6 bases and J by 5 bases, leaving 17 bases between them. Germline V gene sequence: CDR1 MNHEY, CDR2 SVGAGI. CDR3 coding DNA: TGTGCCAGCAGAAAACGTAATACAGCTCACGAGCAGTACTTC. The encoded protein is CASRKRNTAHEQYF.

V is TRBV6-1 and J is TRBJ2-7, with D unresolved. Trimming cost V 7 bases and J 3 bases, with 7 bases left between them. Germline V gene data show CDR1 as MNHNS and CDR2 as SASEGT. There are 11 residues in the CDR3. The CDR3 region has the DNA TGTGCCAGCAACAGAGACTACGAGCAGTACTTC. Amino acids: CASNRDYEQYF.

The chain recombines TRBV6-1 with TRBJ1-3; 8 positions match TRBD1. V gave up 1 base and J gave up 1 base; unmatched junction bases: 0. Germline loops: CDR1 MNHNS, CDR2 SASEGT. CDR3 length equals 15 residues. CDR3 amino acids: CASSEDRGSGNTIYF. The CDR3, as DNA: TGTGCCAGCAGTGAAGACAGGGGGTCTGGAAACACCATATATTTT.

The chain is built from TRBV4-1 and TRBJ2-1, with D perhaps matching TRBD1 (5 bases). Germline V gene lookup returns CDR1 MGHRA and CDR2 YSYEKL. Trimming cost V 4 bases and J 0 bases, with 13 bases left between them. The length of the CDR3 is 16 residues. The CDR3 region is CASSPSQVLSYNEQFF. CDR3 in DNA: TGCGCCAGCAGCCCTTCACAGGTTCTCTCCTACAATGAGCAGTTCTTC.